This T cell receptor beta chain was captured by sequencing in a study of OX40 agonist ivuxolimab in advanced cancers. Some background on the complete study: The costimulatory receptor OX40 (CD134) was targeted by ivuxolimab, a fully human IgG2 agonistic monoclonal antibody. Intravenous ivuxolimab was administered to patients every 2 weeks at six dose levels: 0.01, 0.1, 0.3, 1.5, 3 and 10 mg/kg. Among the approximately 50 dose-escalation patients, around 20 had hepatocellular carcinoma, some 15 melanoma, 9 renal cell carcinoma and 9 head and neck cancer. In the dose-escalation cohort, 70% to 90% of patients were male, and the mean age was approximately 60 years with a range of about 20 to 90. Prior anti-PD-1, anti-PD-L1 or anti-CTLA-4 therapy was permitted, and checkpoint inhibitors had been received by roughly 40% of dose-escalation patients. Partial responses were achieved by three dose-escalation patients, of whom one had hepatocellular carcinoma and two had cutaneous melanoma. Peripheral TCRbeta sequencing aimed to test whether ivuxolimab altered TCR sequence diversity and caused clonal T-cell expansion. The monotherapy dose-escalation portion (N of about 47 patients) of the phase I ivuxolimab trial is reported in the paper.

For sequencing of the TCRbeta CDR3 region, genomic DNA was extracted from the sorted cells. The immunoSEQ Assay was used for sequencing of TCRbeta CDR3 regions. TCRdb provides this immuneACCESS table in a form limited to in-frame rearrangements. Some clones are lacking; in checked studies, under half of them reflect an unresolved V gene, and why the rest are absent is not known. The sample table lists roughly 80,000 clones, just over 85% of them with a count of one. Under 2.5% of the sample goes to the ten largest clones. To note about this clone: Its antigen remains unidentified. Base qualities are not provided; no much larger clone lies one nucleotide away.

The trial excluded patients who had a history of autoimmune disease or who were on systemic immunosuppression. Peripheral blood for TCR sequencing was collected from all dose cohorts at baseline, on cycle 4 day 1, and on cycle 7 day 1. Samples came from an open-label, multicenter, first-in-human phase I dose-escalation trial of ivuxolimab. The trial enrolled adults with locally advanced or metastatic head and neck squamous cell, hepatocellular, melanoma or renal cell carcinoma. Before TCR sequencing, CD4+ T cells and CD8+ T cells were sorted from peripheral blood as separate populations. From the cysteine through the phenylalanine, the CDR3 covers 14 amino acids. The entry retains the CDR3 DNA only, 42 bases that are in frame from base 1. V and J lose 5 bases and 4 bases, and a span of 15 bases separates them. CDR1 SGHVS and CDR2 FNYEAQ were looked up in the germline V gene. Paper-wide results and their limitations: After ivuxolimab, expanded clones were on average more numerous among CD8+ T cells than among CD4+ T cells. The antigen specificity of the clonally expanded peripheral T cells was not determined. Low levels of normalized T-cell clonal expansion were also seen in some patients who did not respond. In the 0.1-3.0 mg/kg groups, partial responders were among the patients with the lowest normalized peripheral clonal expansion, particularly in CD8+ T cells. At doses of 0.1 to 3.0 mg/kg, clonal expansion of both CD4+ and CD8+ T cells in blood was seen between baseline and week 6.

The sequence joins TRBV7-6 to TRBJ2-7; there is no confident call for the D gene. The TCR sequence derives from an adult with an advanced solid tumor such as melanoma, head and neck, liver or kidney cancer. The input for sequencing was CD4+ or CD8+ T cells sorted from blood, taken in a trial of the OX40 agonist ivuxolimab. CDR3 region: CASSPAVVVYEQYF. The nucleotides are TGTGCCAGCAGCCCAGCCGTTGTAGTATACGAGCAGTACTTC. Joined to the reference TRBV7-6 and TRBJ2-7 proteins, this CDR3 gives the full variable domain: GAGVSQSPRYKVTKRGQDVALRCDPISGHVSLYWYRQALGQGPEFLTYFNYEAQQDKSGLPNDRFSAERPEGSISTLTIQRTEQRDSAMYRCASSPAVVVYEQYFGPGTRLTVT.